This TCR beta chain comes out of a study of cytomegalovirus exposure and HLA in healthy donors. CDR1 is SNHLY, CDR2 FYNNEI, per germline. The CDR3 extends over 14 amino acids. The germline V and J ends were trimmed by 5 bases and 5 bases, with 15 bases remaining between them. PCR employed 60 Vbeta and 13 Jbeta primers. The table came from immunoSEQ multiplex PCR; TCRdb's copy has only in-frame clones and leaves some out. Of 200,000 to 250,000 clones listed, over 60% are singletons. Material: PBMCs. This chain joins TRBV2 and TRBJ1-1; D possibly corresponds to TRBD1 (5 bases). The TCR comes from a man younger than 35 in good health and CMV-seronegative. CDR3 DNA sequence: TGTGCCAGCAGTCCTGCCCAGGGTATGACTGAAGCTTTCTTT. Encoded protein: CASSPAQGMTEAFF. The whole variable domain, filled in from reference TRBV2 and TRBJ1-1, reads EPEVTQTPSHQVTQMGQEVILRCVPISNHLYFYWYRQILGQKVEFLVSFYNNEISEKSEIFDDQFSVERPDGSNFTLKIRSTKLEDSAMYFCASSPAQGMTEAFFGQGTRLTVV.